This T cell receptor (beta chain) was captured by sequencing in a study of shared clonotypes between healthy human individuals. Findings of the study overall: Among four donors, approximately 5% of naive CD4 clonotypes were found in common.

A single count supports this clone. What it binds is unknown. The naive CD8 population came from CD45RO-negative cells selected for CCR7, without terminally differentiated effector memory CD45RA+ cells. The germline V gene has CDR1 SQVTM and CDR2 ANQGSEA. The V gene lost 0 bases and the J gene lost 2 bases, with 14 bases spanning the gap. The CDR3 has 16 residues. Some clones are missing from TCRdb's copy, which holds only in-frame ones; the method was immunoSEQ multiplex PCR. Of about 2 million clones listed, roughly 94% are singletons. The chain employs TRBV29-1 and TRBJ2-1; no firm D call. The receptor was derived from a young man in good health. The sample consisted of naive CD8+ T cells sorted from blood. The CDR3: CSVEDSGGYTYNEQFF. CDR3 coding DNA: TGCAGCGTTGAAGATTCGGGCGGTTATACCTACAATGAGCAGTTCTTC.